This TCR beta chain was identified in a study of OX40 agonist ivuxolimab in advanced cancers. Study-wide context: Earlier treatment with anti-PD-1, anti-PD-L1 or anti-CTLA-4 was permitted, and about 40% had received some. Findings of the study overall: Not determined was the antigen specificity of the expanded peripheral T cells.

CDR3 size: 16 residues. On this clone itself: Its antigen remains unknown.

The sampling schedule covered blood at baseline, cycle 4 day 1, and cycle 7 day 1. TCRdb's table, derived via immunoSEQ multiplex PCR, lists solely in-frame clones and lacks some. The repertoire holds 55,000 to 80,000 clones, with 70% to 90% as singletons. The sequence derives from an adult with an advanced solid tumor such as melanoma, head and neck, liver or kidney cancer. This specimen consisted of CD4+ or CD8+ T cells sorted from blood, obtained in a trial of the OX40 agonist ivuxolimab. V and J are TRBV21-1 and TRBJ2-5; the DNA was not compared with TRBD1, the D call given in the table. TRBV21-1 is tagged as a pseudogene. DNA for the CDR3: TGTGCCGGGACGTTTCGGGCAGGGGCCTACCAAGAGACCCAGTACTTC. Translation gives CAGTFRAGAYQETQYF.